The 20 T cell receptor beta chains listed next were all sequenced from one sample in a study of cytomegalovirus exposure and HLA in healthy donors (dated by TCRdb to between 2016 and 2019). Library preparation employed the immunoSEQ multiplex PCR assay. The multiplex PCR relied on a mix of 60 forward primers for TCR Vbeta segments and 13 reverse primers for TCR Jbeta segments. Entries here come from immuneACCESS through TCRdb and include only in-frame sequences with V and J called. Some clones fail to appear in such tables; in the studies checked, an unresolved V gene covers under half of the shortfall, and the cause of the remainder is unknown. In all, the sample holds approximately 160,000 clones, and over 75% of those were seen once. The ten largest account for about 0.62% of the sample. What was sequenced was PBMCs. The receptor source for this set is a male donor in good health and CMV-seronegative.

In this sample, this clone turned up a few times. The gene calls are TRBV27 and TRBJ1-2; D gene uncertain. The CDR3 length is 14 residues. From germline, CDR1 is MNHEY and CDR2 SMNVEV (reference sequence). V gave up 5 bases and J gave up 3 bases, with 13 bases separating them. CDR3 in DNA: TGTGCCAGCAGTCCTTTCCTGAGGGACTATGGCTACACCTTC. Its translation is CASSPFLRDYGYTF.

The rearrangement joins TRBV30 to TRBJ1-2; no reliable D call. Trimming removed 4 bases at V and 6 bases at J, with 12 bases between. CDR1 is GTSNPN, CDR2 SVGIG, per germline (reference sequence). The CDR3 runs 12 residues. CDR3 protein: CAWIRIHNGYTF. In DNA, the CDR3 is TGTGCCTGGATAAGAATTCACAATGGCTACACCTTC.

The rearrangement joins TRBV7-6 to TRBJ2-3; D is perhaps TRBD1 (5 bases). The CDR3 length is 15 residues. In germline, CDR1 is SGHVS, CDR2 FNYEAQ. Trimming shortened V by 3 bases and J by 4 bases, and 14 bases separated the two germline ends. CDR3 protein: CASSFTGPPADTQYF. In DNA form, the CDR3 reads TGTGCCAGCAGCTTTACAGGTCCCCCCGCAGATACGCAGTATTTT.

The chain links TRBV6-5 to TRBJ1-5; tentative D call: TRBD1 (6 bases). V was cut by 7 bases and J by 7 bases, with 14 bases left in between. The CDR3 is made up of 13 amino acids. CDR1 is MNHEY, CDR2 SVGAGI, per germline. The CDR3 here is CASTGAGGQPQHF. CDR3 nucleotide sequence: TGTGCCAGCACGGGGGCCGGGGGGCAGCCCCAGCATTTT.

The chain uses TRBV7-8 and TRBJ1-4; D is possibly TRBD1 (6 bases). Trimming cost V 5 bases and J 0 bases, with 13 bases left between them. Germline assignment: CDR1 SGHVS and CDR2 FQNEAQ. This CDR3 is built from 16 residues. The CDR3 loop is CASSPGQIATNEKLFF. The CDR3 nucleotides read TGTGCCAGCAGCCCCGGACAGATTGCAACTAATGAAAAACTGTTTTTT.

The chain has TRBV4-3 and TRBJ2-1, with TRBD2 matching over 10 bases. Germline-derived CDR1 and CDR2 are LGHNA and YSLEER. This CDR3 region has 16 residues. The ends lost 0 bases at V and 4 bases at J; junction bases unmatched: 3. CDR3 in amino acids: CASSQESGGGYNEQFF. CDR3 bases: TGCGCCAGCAGCCAAGAGAGCGGGGGGGGATACAATGAGCAGTTCTTC.

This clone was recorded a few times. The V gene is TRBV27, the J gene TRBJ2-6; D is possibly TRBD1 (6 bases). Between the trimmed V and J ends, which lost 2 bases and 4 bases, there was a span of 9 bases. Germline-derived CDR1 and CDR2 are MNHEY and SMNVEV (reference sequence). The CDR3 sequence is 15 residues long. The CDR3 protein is CASSLNREGANVLTF. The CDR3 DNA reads TGTGCCAGCAGTTTAAACAGGGAAGGGGCCAACGTCCTGACTTTC.

CDR3 region: CASSGKGGGTDTQYF. The CDR3 bases are TGTGCCAGCAGCGGAAAAGGAGGGGGCACAGATACGCAGTATTTT. V gene TRBV5-4 combines with J gene TRBJ2-3, with a tentative D call TRBD2 (6 bases). The V and J ends lost 4 bases and 1 base respectively, with 13 bases between them. The CDR3 has 15 residues. CDR1 and CDR2 from the germline V gene are SGHNT and YYREEE (reference sequence).

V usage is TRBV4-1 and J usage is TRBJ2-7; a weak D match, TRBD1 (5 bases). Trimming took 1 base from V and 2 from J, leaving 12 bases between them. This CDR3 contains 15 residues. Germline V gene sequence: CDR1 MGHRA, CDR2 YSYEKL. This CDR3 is CASSQAVGATYEQYF. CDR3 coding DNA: TGCGCCAGCAGCCAAGCGGTAGGGGCGACCTACGAGCAGTACTTC.

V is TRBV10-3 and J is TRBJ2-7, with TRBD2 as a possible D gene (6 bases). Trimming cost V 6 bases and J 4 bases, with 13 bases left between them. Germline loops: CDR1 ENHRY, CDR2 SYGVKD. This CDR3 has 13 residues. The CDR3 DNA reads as TGTGCCATCAGAAGGGACTCAGGTTACGAGCAGTACTTC. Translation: CAIRRDSGYEQYF.

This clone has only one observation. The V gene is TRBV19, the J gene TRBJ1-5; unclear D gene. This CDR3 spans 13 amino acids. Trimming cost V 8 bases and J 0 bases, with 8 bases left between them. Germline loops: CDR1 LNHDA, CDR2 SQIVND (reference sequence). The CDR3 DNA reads TGTGCCAGTGCATCGGGTAGCAATCAGCCCCAGCATTTT. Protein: CASASGSNQPQHF.

The CDR3 DNA sequence: TGTGCCAGCAGCTTAGATCACCTATACAATGAGCAGTTCTTC. Its translation is CASSLDHLYNEQFF. V is TRBV5-6 and J is TRBJ2-1; no reliable D call. CDR1 and CDR2 (germline): SGHDT, YYEEEE. This CDR3 is 14 amino acids long. Trimming took 2 bases from V and 4 from J, leaving 10 bases between them.

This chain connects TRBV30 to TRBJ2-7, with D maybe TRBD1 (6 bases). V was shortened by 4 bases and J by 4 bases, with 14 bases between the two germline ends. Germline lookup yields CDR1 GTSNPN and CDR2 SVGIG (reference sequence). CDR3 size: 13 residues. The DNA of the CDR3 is TGTGCCTGGAACAACAGGGATATATACGAGCAGTACTTC. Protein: CAWNNRDIYEQYF.

The CDR3 loop is CAISSSGSYEQYF. The DNA for the CDR3 is TGTGCCATCAGCTCTAGCGGGAGCTACGAGCAGTACTTC. The genes are TRBV10-3 and TRBJ2-7, with TRBD2 matching 10 bases. Per germline, CDR1 ENHRY and CDR2 SYGVKD. V lost 6 bases to trimming and J lost 3 bases; unmatched junction nucleotides: 2. There are 13 residues in the CDR3.

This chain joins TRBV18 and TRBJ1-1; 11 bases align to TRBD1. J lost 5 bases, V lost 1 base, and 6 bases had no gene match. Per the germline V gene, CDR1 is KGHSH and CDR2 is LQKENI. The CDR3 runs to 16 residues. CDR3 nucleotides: TGTGCCAGCTCACCACGGGACAGGGGGGCGAAGACTGAAGCTTTCTTT. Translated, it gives CASSPRDRGAKTEAFF. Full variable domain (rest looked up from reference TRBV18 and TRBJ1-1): NAGVMQNPRHLVRRRGQEARLRCSPMKGHSHVYWYRQLPEEGLKFMVYLQKENIIDESGMPKERFSAEFPKEGPSILRIQQVVRGDSAAYFCASSPRDRGAKTEAFFGQGTRLTVV.

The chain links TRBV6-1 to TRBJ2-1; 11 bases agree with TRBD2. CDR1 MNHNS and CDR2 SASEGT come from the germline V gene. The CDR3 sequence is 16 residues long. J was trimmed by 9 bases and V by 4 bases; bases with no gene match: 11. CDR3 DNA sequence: TGTGCCAGCAGTGCATCGATAGCGGGGGGGCAGAGTGAGCAGTTCTTC. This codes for CASSASIAGGQSEQFF.

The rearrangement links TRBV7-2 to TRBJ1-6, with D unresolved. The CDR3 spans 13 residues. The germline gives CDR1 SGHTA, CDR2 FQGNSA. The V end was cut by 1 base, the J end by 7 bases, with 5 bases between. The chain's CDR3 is CASSLVINSPLHF. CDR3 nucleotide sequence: TGTGCCAGCAGCTTAGTAATAAATTCACCCCTCCACTTT.

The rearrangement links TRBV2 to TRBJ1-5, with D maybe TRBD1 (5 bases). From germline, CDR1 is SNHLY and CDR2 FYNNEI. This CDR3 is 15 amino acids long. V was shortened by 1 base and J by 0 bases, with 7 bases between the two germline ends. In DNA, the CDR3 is TGTGCCAGCAGTGAAGAAGGGGTTAGCAATCAGCCCCAGCATTTT. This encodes CASSEEGVSNQPQHF. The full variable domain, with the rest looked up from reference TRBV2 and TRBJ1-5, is EPEVTQTPSHQVTQMGQEVILRCVPISNHLYFYWYRQILGQKVEFLVSFYNNEISEKSEIFDDQFSVERPDGSNFTLKIRSTKLEDSAMYFCASSEEGVSNQPQHFGDGTRLSIL.

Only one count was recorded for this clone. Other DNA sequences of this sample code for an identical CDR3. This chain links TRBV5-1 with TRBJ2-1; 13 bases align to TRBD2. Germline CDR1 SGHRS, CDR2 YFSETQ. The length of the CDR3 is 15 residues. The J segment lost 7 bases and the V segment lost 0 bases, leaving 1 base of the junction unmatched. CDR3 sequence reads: CASSLVGLAGNEQFF. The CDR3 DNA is TGCGCCAGCAGCTTGGTGGGACTAGCGGGAAATGAGCAGTTCTTC.

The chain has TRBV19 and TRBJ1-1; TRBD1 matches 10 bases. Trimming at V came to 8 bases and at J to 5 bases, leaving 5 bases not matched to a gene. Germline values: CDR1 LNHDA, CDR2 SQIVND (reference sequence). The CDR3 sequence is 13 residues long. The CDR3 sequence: CASSDRGGTEAFF. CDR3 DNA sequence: TGTGCCAGTTCGGACAGGGGGGGTACTGAAGCTTTCTTT.